Below, 27 T cell receptor beta chains from the same sample are listed, as sequenced in a study of beta chain features in type 1 diabetes. Of the isolated RNA, all was reverse transcribed, and so the sequenced material was expressed TCRB transcripts. Clones were read by immunoSEQ multiplex PCR, and TCRdb kept only the in-frame ones, dropping some. The sample contains more than 250,000 clones, less than 30% of which appear only once. Antigens for these TCRs are unknown. Study outcomes and limitations: Researchers report that Type 1 diabetes patients had moderately but significantly shorter TCRB CDR3s across all four CD4+ subsets.

Sequenced input: naive CD4+ T cells from blood. Every receptor here comes from a woman between 25 and 40 years old with type 1 diabetes.

The rearrangement uses TRBV5-1 and TRBJ2-3, with 11 bases that match TRBD2. Germline values: CDR1 SGHRS, CDR2 YFSETQ. The CDR3 has 14 residues. V trimming: 8 bases; J trimming: 4 bases; junction bases outside the gene matches: 6. Here the CDR3 DNA reads TGCGCCAGTTATAGCGGGAGGGCCCCAGATACGCAGTATTTT. Translated: CASYSGRAPDTQYF. The full variable domain, completed using reference TRBV5-1 and TRBJ2-3, is KAGVTQTPRYLIKTRGQQVTLSCSPISGHRSVSWYQQTPGQGLQFLFEYFSETQRNKGNFPGRFSGRQFSNSRSEMNVSTLELGDSALYLCASYSGRAPDTQYFGPGTRLTVL.

Only a few counts were recorded for this clone. This rearrangement joins TRBV4-1 to TRBJ1-2; possibly TRBD1 for D (6 bases). Germline lookup yields CDR1 MGHRA and CDR2 YSYEKL. The length of the CDR3 is 15 residues. With 4 bases removed from V and 3 bases from J, the gap between germline ends came to 15 bases. The DNA of the CDR3 is TGCGCCAGCAGCCCTCTCGGACAGAAACACTATGGCTACACCTTC. Amino acid sequence: CASSPLGQKHYGYTF.

The rearrangement links TRBV25-1 to TRBJ2-2, with 7 bases fitting TRBD1. Germline V gene lookup returns CDR1 MGHDK and CDR2 SYGVNS. Germline trimming cut 3 bases from V and 7 bases from J; bases unmatched to any gene: 8. CDR3 length: 15 amino acids. CDR3 protein: CASSDAGGYGGELFF. CDR3 nucleotides: TGTGCCAGCAGTGATGCAGGGGGATATGGCGGGGAGCTGTTTTTT.

The rearrangement links TRBV5-1 to TRBJ1-1; TRBD1 matches at 9 bases. V gave up 0 bases and J gave up 6 bases; unmatched junction bases: 0. Germline loops: CDR1 SGHRS, CDR2 YFSETQ. CDR3 length equals 13 residues. CDR3 protein: CASSLGTGAEAFF. In nucleotides, the CDR3 is TGCGCCAGCAGCTTGGGGACAGGGGCTGAAGCTTTCTTT.

This clone was observed a few times. This sequence joins TRBV4-2 and TRBJ2-6; TRBD1 matches 7 bases. V was clipped by 3 bases and J by 1 base; unmatched bases: 6. Germline CDR1 and CDR2: LGHNA and YNFKEQ. This CDR3 spans 17 amino acids. The CDR3 nucleotides read TGTGCCAGCAGCCACACAGGGGTCAATTCTGGGGCCAACGTCCTGACTTTC. As protein: CASSHTGVNSGANVLTF.

The rearrangement links TRBV29-1 to TRBJ2-1, with 8 bases matching TRBD2. Trimming removed 4 bases from V and 6 bases from J; junction bases left unmatched: 8. The germline CDR1 and CDR2 sequences are SQVTM and ANQGSEA. The CDR3 sequence is 14 residues long. The CDR3 sequence: CSVAPTGTSNEQFF. CDR3 bases: TGCAGCGTTGCCCCAACCGGGACTAGCAATGAGCAGTTCTTC.

The V gene is TRBV2, the J gene TRBJ2-1; weak D call: TRBD1 (5 bases). V dropped 2 bases and J dropped 2 bases, with 7 bases sitting between them. The CDR3 runs to 14 residues. CDR1 is SNHLY and CDR2 is FYNNEI in the germline V gene. CDR3 protein: CASSELGPYNEQFF. The CDR3 DNA reads as TGTGCCAGCAGTGAATTGGGGCCCTACAATGAGCAGTTCTTC.

This clone was recorded only once. The gene calls are TRBV30 and TRBJ1-2; no reliable D call. CDR1 and CDR2 (germline): GTSNPN, SVGIG (reference sequence). V lost 0 bases and J lost 4, with 12 bases in between. CDR3 length equals 14 residues. CDR3 bases: TGTGCCTGGAGTGTACTCGGTTTACCCTATGGCTACACCTTC. This translates into CAWSVLGLPYGYTF.

This chain links TRBV28 with TRBJ2-1, with TRBD2 matching over 11 bases. CDR1 is MDHEN and CDR2 is SYDVKM in the germline V gene. The junction had 7 bases not matched to a gene; V was cut back by 8 bases and J by 4 bases. This CDR3 spans 15 amino acids. The CDR3 loop is CASGTSGRGYNEQFF. As DNA, the CDR3 is TGTGCCAGCGGAACTAGCGGGAGAGGTTACAATGAGCAGTTCTTC.

Only a few counts were recorded for this clone. CDR3 DNA: TGTGCCAGCAGTCCGGGGGGGCCTACAGATACGCAGTATTTT. It specifies CASSPGGPTDTQYF. The chain has TRBV28 and TRBJ2-3; 8 bases align to TRBD2. The CDR3 is 14 residues long. Germline V gene sequence: CDR1 MDHEN, CDR2 SYDVKM. Unmatched junction bases numbered 4, after V lost 5 bases and J lost 3 bases. Together with reference TRBV28 and TRBJ2-3, the CDR3 gives the full variable domain: DVKVTQSSRYLVKRTGEKVFLECVQDMDHENMFWYRQDPGLGLRLIYFSYDVKMKEKGDIPEGYSVSREKKERFSLILESASTNQTSMYLCASSPGGPTDTQYFGPGTRLTVL.

The chain recombines TRBV19 with TRBJ1-1; D not resolved. Germline CDR1 LNHDA, CDR2 SQIVND (reference sequence). V was pared by 7 bases and J by 5 bases, with 17 bases between. This CDR3 is 14 amino acids long. Here the CDR3 DNA reads TGTGCCAGTACGGGGATGACCTCCGGGACTGAAGCTTTCTTT. It encodes CASTGMTSGTEAFF.

The chain carries TRBV7-9 and TRBJ2-2; D is undetermined. V was clipped by 4 bases and J by 3 bases, with 9 bases between them. The CDR3 sequence is 14 residues long. Germline assignment: CDR1 SEHNR and CDR2 FQNEAQ (reference sequence). The CDR3 DNA follows: TGTGCCAGCAGCTATGACATATACACCGGGGAGCTGTTTTTT. This translates into CASSYDIYTGELFF. Using reference TRBV7-9 and TRBJ2-2 for the parts outside the CDR3, the full variable domain is DTGVSQNPRHKITKRGQNVTFRCDPISEHNRLYWYRQTLGQGPEFLTYFQNEAQLEKSRLLSDRFSAERPKGSFSTLEIQRTEQGDSAMYLCASSYDIYTGELFFGEGSRLTVL.

The chain has TRBV30 and TRBJ1-5, with 7 nucleotides matching TRBD1. This CDR3 has 13 amino acids. Trimming at V came to 0 bases and at J to 6 bases, leaving 2 bases not matched to a gene. Germline lookup yields CDR1 GTSNPN and CDR2 SVGIG (reference sequence). CDR3 bases: TGTGCCTGGAGTGTGGGACAGTTTCAGCCCCAGCATTTT. This sequence encodes CAWSVGQFQPQHF. Together with reference TRBV30 and TRBJ1-5, the CDR3 gives the full variable domain: SQTIHQWPATLVQPVGSPLSLECTVEGTSNPNLYWYRQAAGRGLQLLFYSVGIGQISSEVPQNLSASRPQDRQFILSSKKLLLSDSGFYLCAWSVGQFQPQHFGDGTRLSIL.

The V and J genes are TRBV5-1 and TRBJ2-1; TRBD1 might be the D (6 bases). This CDR3 spans 14 amino acids. V dropped 7 bases and J dropped 5 bases, with 16 bases sitting between them. The germline gives CDR1 SGHRS, CDR2 YFSETQ. This chain's CDR3 is CASGGVGQNNEQFF. CDR3 coding DNA: TGCGCCAGCGGAGGCGTCGGACAGAACAATGAGCAGTTCTTC.

The V gene is TRBV5-1, the J gene TRBJ2-4, with D possibly being TRBD2 (6 bases). The CDR3 extends over 16 amino acids. Germline CDR1 and CDR2: SGHRS and YFSETQ. Trimming removed 3 bases at V and 7 bases at J, with 20 bases between. The CDR3 DNA follows: TGCGCCAGCAGCTCCGGAGGGGCGGGTATGGGGAACATTCAGTACTTC. Encoded protein: CASSSGGAGMGNIQYF.

This chain links TRBV9 with TRBJ1-2; unclear D gene. The CDR3 totals 14 residues. CDR1 SGDLS and CDR2 YYNGEE come from the germline V gene. V lost 4 bases and J lost 4, with 14 bases in between. Here the CDR3 DNA reads TGTGCCAGCAGCCAGGCCCCCCTTGGCTATGGCTACACCTTC. This translates into CASSQAPLGYGYTF.

As for this clone: Additional DNA sequences in this sample encode the identical CDR3. The genes are TRBV5-1 and TRBJ2-1, with D unresolved. Trimming took 0 bases from V and 4 from J, leaving 5 bases between them. CDR3 length equals 13 residues. CDR1 SGHRS and CDR2 YFSETQ come from the germline V gene. The CDR3 region is CASSLASYNEQFF. In nucleotides, the CDR3 is TGCGCCAGCAGCTTGGCTTCGTACAATGAGCAGTTCTTC.

The rearrangement joins TRBV30 to TRBJ2-3; possibly TRBD1 for D (5 bases). This CDR3 spans 14 amino acids. The V gene lost 0 bases and the J gene lost 2 bases, with 9 bases spanning the gap. The V gene's germline CDR1 is GTSNPN and CDR2 SVGIG (reference sequence). The chain's CDR3 is CAWSVQGFTDTQYF. The DNA of the CDR3 is TGTGCCTGGAGTGTCCAGGGATTCACAGATACGCAGTATTTT.

This clone showed up just a few times. The chain has TRBV29-1 and TRBJ2-7; TRBD1 matches 8 bases. The CDR3 is made up of 12 amino acids. Germline lookup yields CDR1 SQVTM and CDR2 ANQGSEA. The J segment lost 2 bases and the V segment lost 7 bases, leaving 4 bases of the junction unmatched. The CDR3 nucleotides are TGCAGCGCCTGGACAGGGCCCTACGAGCAGTACTTC. Its translation: CSAWTGPYEQYF.

The genes are TRBV9 and TRBJ2-5; TRBD1 aligns across 10 bases. Germline CDR1 SGDLS, CDR2 YYNGEE. CDR3 size: 15 residues. With V trimmed by 4 bases and J by 5 bases, 8 bases remained unmatched. CDR3 sequence (DNA): TGTGCCAGCAGCCAGGGACAGGGGTGGACGGAGACCCAGTACTTC. Its translation is CASSQGQGWTETQYF. Supplemented by reference TRBV9 and TRBJ2-5, the full variable domain reads DSGVTQTPKHLITATGQRVTLRCSPRSGDLSVYWYQQSLDQGLQFLIQYYNGEERAKGNILERFSAQQFPDLHSELNLSSLELGDSALYFCASSQGQGWTETQYFGPGTRLLVL.

This clone was detected a few times. The chain uses TRBV4-1 and TRBJ2-1; 7 bases line up with TRBD1. CDR3 length: 12 amino acids. Unmatched junction bases numbered 7, after V lost 2 bases and J lost 15 bases. In germline, CDR1 is MGHRA, CDR2 YSYEKL. The CDR3 nucleotides read TGCGCCAGCAGCCAACGACAGGGCGAGTCGTTCTTC. Protein: CASSQRQGESFF.

This chain links TRBV30 with TRBJ1-5; weak D call: TRBD1 (6 bases). V lost 7 bases, J lost 7 bases, and 17 bases lay in between. The CDR3 sequence is 13 residues long. The germline gives CDR1 GTSNPN, CDR2 SVGIG (reference sequence). CDR3: CALGRGAGQPQHF. The CDR3 DNA reads TGTGCCTTGGGGCGGGGGGCAGGCCAGCCCCAGCATTTT.

The V and J genes are TRBV6-6 and TRBJ1-5; maybe TRBD1 (6 bases). Trimming pared 7 bases from V and 0 bases from J, leaving 13 bases between. Germline V gene data show CDR1 as MNHNY and CDR2 as SVGAGI (reference sequence). The CDR3 has 15 amino acids. The CDR3: CASIAGQISNQPQHF. DNA of the CDR3: TGTGCCAGCATCGCCGGACAGATTAGCAATCAGCCCCAGCATTTT.

The V and J genes are TRBV29-1 and TRBJ2-1, with D possibly TRBD2 on 6 matching bases. The CDR3 is 17 amino acids. CDR1 SQVTM and CDR2 ANQGSEA come from the germline V gene. V gave up 7 bases and J gave up 5 bases, with 27 bases separating them. CDR3: CSAYRVALAPFHNEQFF. The CDR3, as DNA: TGCAGCGCCTACCGAGTGGCGCTAGCGCCTTTTCACAATGAGCAGTTCTTC.

This clone came up a few times. The chain couples TRBV28 to TRBJ2-5, with 10 bases fitting TRBD2. Germline CDR1 is MDHEN and CDR2 is SYDVKM. The V and J ends lost 4 bases and 5 bases, in that order; junction bases with no gene match: 10. There are 16 residues in the CDR3. The CDR3 bases are TGTGCCAGCAGTTCAGGGACTAGCGCCAATTGGGAGACCCAGTACTTC. This sequence encodes CASSSGTSANWETQYF. Based on the CDR3 plus reference TRBV28 and TRBJ2-5, the full variable domain is DVKVTQSSRYLVKRTGEKVFLECVQDMDHENMFWYRQDPGLGLRLIYFSYDVKMKEKGDIPEGYSVSREKKERFSLILESASTNQTSMYLCASSSGTSANWETQYFGPGTRLLVL.

This clone occurred a few times. The V gene is TRBV29-1, the J gene TRBJ2-3; D is possibly TRBD1 (5 bases). Germline values: CDR1 SQVTM, CDR2 ANQGSEA. The CDR3 spans 13 residues. The V and J ends lost 7 bases and 3 bases respectively, with 14 bases between them. For the CDR3, the DNA is TGCAGCGAAATTGCATCAGGGACAGATACGCAGTATTTT. Translated: CSEIASGTDTQYF.

In its sample, this clone was seen a few times. This sequence joins TRBV7-3 and TRBJ2-3, with D uncertain. Trimming cost V 4 bases and J 4 bases, with 9 bases left between them. CDR1 and CDR2 (germline): SGHTA, FQGTGA. This CDR3 contains 13 residues. CDR3 bases: TGTGCCAGCAGCTCGCTTCGCGCAGATACGCAGTATTTT. Protein: CASSSLRADTQYF. Supplemented by reference TRBV7-3 and TRBJ2-3, the full variable domain reads GAGVSQTPSNKVTEKGKYVELRCDPISGHTALYWYRQSLGQGPEFLIYFQGTGAADDSGLPNDRFFAVRPEGSVSTLKIQRTERGDSAVYLCASSSLRADTQYFGPGTRLTVL.